A single sample gave rise to the 10 T cell receptor beta chains below, sequenced in a study of cytomegalovirus exposure and HLA in healthy donors. This PCR relied on a set of 60 Vbeta primers and 13 Jbeta primers. TCRdb's copy holds only in-frame clones and misses some; the assay was immunoSEQ multiplex PCR. The sample holds approximately 82,000 clones, 10% seen once. Sequencing was carried out using PBMCs. These receptors came from a man aged 60 to 69 in good health and CMV-seropositive.

The J gene is TRBJ1-6, the V gene TRBV10-1; D remains ambiguous. The V end lost 0 bases, the J end lost 11 bases, and 11 bases lay between the germline ends. Per the germline V gene, CDR1 is WNHNN and CDR2 is SYGVQD (reference sequence). This CDR3 spans 14 amino acids. The CDR3 loop reads CASSESRGITPLHF. CDR3 DNA sequence: TGCGCCAGCAGTGAGTCACGAGGCATAACACCCCTCCACTTT.

The chain is built from TRBV7-3 and TRBJ2-5; 7 bases match TRBD2. The CDR3 is 15 amino acids. Unmatched junction bases numbered 9, after V lost 6 bases and J lost 2 bases. The V gene's germline CDR1 is SGHTA and CDR2 FQGTGA. The DNA for the CDR3 is TGTGCCAGCAGGAGGGGAGCGGGGACTCAAGAGACCCAGTACTTC. Amino acids: CASRRGAGTQETQYF. The full variable domain, rest sourced from reference TRBV7-3 and TRBJ2-5, is GAGVSQTPSNKVTEKGKYVELRCDPISGHTALYWYRQSLGQGPEFLIYFQGTGAADDSGLPNDRFFAVRPEGSVSTLKIQRTERGDSAVYLCASRRGAGTQETQYFGPGTRLLVL.

This clone was recorded a few times. The chain links TRBV10-3 to TRBJ1-3; D unresolved. Per the germline V gene, CDR1 is ENHRY and CDR2 is SYGVKD. Trimming shortened V by 3 bases and J by 1 base, and 7 bases separated the two germline ends. This CDR3 contains 14 residues. The CDR3 DNA reads TGTGCCATCAGTGATATCCAGTCTGGAAACACCATATATTTT. Its protein is CAISDIQSGNTIYF.

The rearrangement joins TRBV18 to TRBJ1-5, with 8 bases matching TRBD1. Germline V gene data show CDR1 as KGHSH and CDR2 as LQKENI. Trimming at V came to 4 bases and at J to 4 bases, leaving 6 bases not matched to a gene. This CDR3 region has 15 residues. DNA of the CDR3: TGTGCCAGCTCACTTGGGACAGGTTTGAATCAGCCCCAGCATTTT. Encoded protein: CASSLGTGLNQPQHF.

The chain couples TRBV7-8 to TRBJ1-5, with D tentatively TRBD1 (5 bases). V lost 5 bases and J lost 2, with 13 bases in between. In germline, CDR1 is SGHVS, CDR2 FQNEAQ. The CDR3 runs 15 residues. CDR3 protein: CASSPQGYGNQPQHF. CDR3 nucleotides: TGTGCCAGCAGCCCGCAGGGATACGGCAATCAGCCCCAGCATTTT.

The table lists this clone with a few counts. V is TRBV30 and J is TRBJ2-4, with D possibly being TRBD2 (5 bases). CDR3 length: 12 amino acids. Germline CDR1 reads GTSNPN; CDR2 reads SVGIG (reference sequence). V dropped 1 base and J dropped 9 bases, with 10 bases sitting between them. Here the CDR3 DNA reads TGTGCCTGGAGTGACCGGGATGGCATTCAGTACTTC. It translates to CAWSDRDGIQYF.

The genes are TRBV18 and TRBJ1-4; D perhaps matches TRBD1 (6 bases). CDR1 and CDR2 (germline): KGHSH, LQKENI. V shed 4 bases and J shed 4 bases, with 16 bases lying between them. The CDR3 spans 16 residues. CDR3 residues: CASSLRGGPSNEKLFF. In DNA form, the CDR3 reads TGTGCCAGCTCACTTCGAGGGGGACCAAGTAATGAAAAACTGTTTTTT.

This rearrangement joins TRBV18 to TRBJ2-2, with 10 nucleotides matching TRBD2. The junction had 9 bases not matched to a gene; V was cut back by 4 bases and J by 1 base. The CDR3 is made up of 18 amino acids. Germline CDR1 is KGHSH and CDR2 is LQKENI. The CDR3 is CASSLLRTSGLNTGELFF. The CDR3, as DNA: TGTGCCAGCTCACTCCTTCGGACTAGCGGTTTGAACACCGGGGAGCTGTTTTTT.

V usage is TRBV5-6 and J usage is TRBJ1-3; TRBD1 matches 7 bases. V trimming: 4 bases; J trimming: 7 bases; junction bases outside the gene matches: 5. Per the germline V gene, CDR1 is SGHDT and CDR2 is YYEEEE. The CDR3 has 13 residues. This CDR3 is CASSRKGANTIYF. CDR3 nucleotide sequence: TGTGCCAGCAGCCGAAAGGGGGCGAACACCATATATTTT.

The chain joins TRBV5-1 to TRBJ2-7, with 12 bases that match TRBD2. This CDR3 is 19 amino acids long. In germline, CDR1 is SGHRS, CDR2 YFSETQ. V dropped 0 bases and J dropped 7; count of bases not matched to a gene: 17. CDR3 protein: CASSLDGLAGPRRVMEQYF. As DNA, the CDR3 is TGCGCCAGCAGCTTGGACGGACTAGCGGGACCCCGAAGAGTTATGGAGCAGTACTTC.